Listed here is a single TCR beta chain. Its antigen is not known. This record belongs to a study of CD8 T cells in Susac syndrome. Study context: Blood was drawn from Susac syndrome patients while they were therapy-naive, on corticosteroids, or on intravenous immunoglobulin alone.

Reverse transcription of roughly 0.45 to 1 ug RNA used random hexamers. Via MiXCR, TCRdb re-called the immunoSEQ multiplex PCR reads, giving one row per CDR3 protein. The sample lists 160,000 or so distinct CDR3 sequences; around 94% were seen once. General study points: In Susac patients, clonal expansion was not detected in CD4+ cells.

The authors negatively isolated CD8+ and CD4+ T cells and FACS-enriched TEMRA cells. The receptor comes from a human donor with Susac syndrome. Sequenced material: CD4+ T cells from PBMCs.

The CDR3 DNA reads TGTGCCAGCTCACCATCGGCGAACACCGGGGAGCTGTTTTTT. This encodes CASSPSANTGELFF. This chain links TRBV18 with TRBJ2-2; D unresolved. The CDR3 has 14 residues. Germline values: CDR1 KGHSH, CDR2 LQKENI. V shed 2 bases and J shed 0 bases, with 4 bases lying between them.